The rows below give T cell receptor beta chains drawn from one sample of a study of T cells after yellow fever vaccination. From the 5' RACE reads, TCRdb called clonotypes with MiXCR, one entry per CDR3 protein. The sample carries about 360,000 distinct CDR3 sequences, approximately 5.7% recorded once. The source material was PBMCs, sampled 5 days after the yellow fever booster vaccination. Receptor source: a man aged 25-45 years who received the YFV17D yellow fever vaccine. Each CDR3 is given without its conserved first and last residue. Fields, in order: V gene, D gene, CDR3 protein. A D gene is named only where the DNA matches it firmly.

>TRBV29-1|NA
SVVPGRRGAEAF
>TRBV12-5|TRBD1
ASGPPQDRAITEAF
>TRBV7-2|NA
ASSVNSYNEQF
>TRBV30|TRBD1
AGLDRGWAKNIQY
>TRBV5-6|TRBD1
ASSPTGADTQY
>TRBV5-5|NA
ASSLGVVETQY
>TRBV20-1|NA
SARTEINQPQH
>TRBV29-1|TRBD1
SARGLGLAGLLNEQF
>TRBV24-1|NA
ATSDFMGGETQY
>TRBV7-2|TRBD1
ASSFQGAGYEQY
>TRBV23-1|TRBD2
ASSQSEASGRSRREQF
>TRBV29-1|NA
SAMNTEAF
>TRBV4-2|TRBD1
ASSQVQSQQGEKLF
>TRBV9|TRBD1
ASENRGFGANVLT
>TRBV10-3|TRBD2
AISVLGLAGDHEQF
>TRBV3-1|TRBD1
ASSQTTGRPDTQY
>TRBV14|TRBD2
ASSPSQLAGDPSYNEQF
>TRBV6-5|NA
ASINDLLSGANVLT
>TRBV4-1|NA
ASSQARGNYNEQF
>TRBV10-3|TRBD1
AIGDQRQGADTQY